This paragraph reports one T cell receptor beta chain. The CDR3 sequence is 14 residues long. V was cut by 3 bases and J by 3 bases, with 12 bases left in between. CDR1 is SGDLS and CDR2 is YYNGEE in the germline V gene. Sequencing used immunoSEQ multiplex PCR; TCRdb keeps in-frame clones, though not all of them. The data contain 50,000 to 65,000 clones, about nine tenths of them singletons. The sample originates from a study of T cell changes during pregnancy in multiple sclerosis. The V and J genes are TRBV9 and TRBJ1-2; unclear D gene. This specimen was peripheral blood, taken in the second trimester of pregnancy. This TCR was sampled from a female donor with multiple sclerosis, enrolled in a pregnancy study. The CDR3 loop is CASSGVGFDYGYTF. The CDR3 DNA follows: TGTGCCAGCAGCGGGGTCGGGTTCGACTATGGCTACACCTTC.